The rows below give T cell receptor beta chains drawn from one sample of a study of cytomegalovirus exposure and HLA in healthy donors. Generated by immunoSEQ multiplex PCR, the TCRdb table keeps only in-frame clones and is missing some. This table has about 180,000 clones, around nine tenths appearing once. Sequencing input: PBMCs. The receptor source for this set is a young man in good health and CMV-seropositive. CDR3s include the opening cysteine and the closing phenylalanine or tryptophan. A D gene is named only where the DNA matches it firmly. Part of the rows lack a size; the others show once, few, many or a class for expanded clones.

D gene	V gene	clone size	J gene	CDR3 protein	CDR3 DNA
.	TRBV14	.	TRBJ2-7	CASSRQGFGEQYF	TGTGCCAGCAGCCGGCAGGGGTTCGGCGAGCAGTACTTC
.	TRBV9	.	TRBJ1-1	CASSVVPVHQGEAFF	TGTGCCAGCAGCGTAGTTCCCGTGCACCAGGGGGAAGCTTTCTTT
.	TRBV4-1	once	TRBJ2-3	CASSQASIIATKLDTQYF	TGCGCCAGCAGCCAAGCATCCATCATAGCGACCAAATTGGATACGCAGTATTTT
.	TRBV9	.	TRBJ2-6	CASSLDPGRGANVLTF	TGTGCCAGCAGCCTTGACCCTGGGAGAGGGGCCAACGTCCTGACTTTC
.	TRBV28	once	TRBJ1-2	CASTGHGTYGYTF	TGTGCCAGCACGGGACATGGAACATATGGCTACACCTTC
.	TRBV9	once	TRBJ2-5	CASSLSPRAEETQYF	TGTGCCAGCAGCCTATCCCCCAGGGCGGAAGAGACCCAGTACTTC
TRBD1	TRBV27	few	TRBJ1-1	CASSWTGMNTEAFF	TGTGCCAGCAGTTGGACAGGAATGAACACTGAAGCTTTCTTT
.	TRBV5-1	.	TRBJ2-5	CASSLVPIGGQETQYF	TGCGCCAGCAGCTTGGTGCCTATCGGGGGCCAAGAGACCCAGTACTTC
.	TRBV7-9	.	TRBJ1-1	CASSSRGGPNTEAFF	TGTGCCAGCAGCTCTAGAGGGGGTCCGAACACTGAAGCTTTCTTT
TRBD1	TRBV19	once	TRBJ1-5	CASRDRGSSSNQPQHF	TGTGCCAGCCGGGACAGGGGTAGTTCTAGCAATCAGCCCCAGCATTTT
TRBD1	TRBV4-3	.	TRBJ2-1	CASSPTREGALYNEQFF	TGCGCCAGCAGCCCAACCCGAGAGGGGGCCCTTTACAATGAGCAGTTCTTC
.	TRBV30	.	TRBJ2-5	CAWSPPGRQETQYF	TGTGCCTGGAGTCCGCCAGGGAGGCAAGAGACCCAGTACTTC
TRBD1	TRBV6-6	.	TRBJ2-7	CASSYTTTGEAYEQYF	TGTGCCAGCAGTTACACCACGACAGGGGAAGCCTACGAGCAGTACTTC
TRBD1	TRBV7-9	few	TRBJ1-4	CASSSPTGGENEKLFF	TGTGCCAGCAGCTCACCGACAGGGGGCGAAAATGAAAAACTGTTTTTT
TRBD1	TRBV15	once	TRBJ1-2	CATSRDRQGTLYGYTF	TGTGCCACCAGCAGAGACCGACAGGGCACCCTCTATGGCTACACCTTC
TRBD2	TRBV7-2	.	TRBJ2-1	CASSFRAGGYNEQFF	TGTGCCAGCAGCTTCAGAGCGGGGGGCTACAATGAGCAGTTCTTC
.	TRBV9	.	TRBJ1-5	CASSVGGGGYQPQHF	TGTGCCAGCAGCGTAGGGGGCGGGGGGTATCAGCCCCAGCATTTT
TRBD2	TRBV7-8	.	TRBJ2-3	CASTDLGGVNTDTQYF	TGTGCCAGCACCGATCTTGGGGGGGTGAACACAGATACGCAGTATTTT
.	TRBV7-9	.	TRBJ2-3	CASSLGVTDTQYF	TGTGCCAGCAGCTTAGGCGTGACAGATACGCAGTATTTT
.	TRBV4-3	.	TRBJ1-2	CASSQDLRTAIYGYTF	TGCGCCAGCAGCCAAGATCTTAGGACAGCCATCTATGGCTACACCTTC
TRBD1	TRBV15	few	TRBJ1-5	CATSGQDSNQPQHF	TGTGCCACCAGCGGACAGGATAGCAATCAGCCCCAGCATTTT
.	TRBV6-5	.	TRBJ2-3	CASMLARSTDTQYF	TGTGCCAGCATGCTAGCCAGAAGCACAGATACGCAGTATTTT